This passage covers 25 T cell receptor beta chains from one sample sequenced in a study of blood T cell repertoires in COVID-19. The data were produced by immunoSEQ multiplex PCR, yet TCRdb's version contains in-frame clones alone and is incomplete. The data hold more than 85,000 clones, with nearly 90% observed a single time. The sequenced sample was peripheral blood. The source is a human donor in a cohort sampled during active COVID-19.

This clone has just a few counts. The V call is TRBV12-5, the J call TRBJ1-2; no clear D. CDR1 is LGHNT and CDR2 is FRNRAP in the germline V gene. This CDR3 contains 13 residues. Trimming shortened V by 4 bases and J by 4 bases, and 10 bases separated the two germline ends. The CDR3 protein is CASGSGSRYGYTF. The DNA of the CDR3 is TGTGCTAGTGGTTCCGGTTCTCGCTATGGCTACACCTTC.

V usage is TRBV27 and J usage is TRBJ2-3; D perhaps matches TRBD1 (6 bases). The V end was cut by 3 bases, the J end by 2 bases, with 15 bases between. The CDR3 length is 16 residues. Germline V CDR1 and CDR2: MNHEY, SMNVEV (reference sequence). The CDR3 bases are TGTGCCAGCAGTTTTCGAACAGGGCCGGACACAGATACGCAGTATTTT. The encoded protein is CASSFRTGPDTDTQYF.

This chain connects TRBV7-8 to TRBJ2-2; D gene ambiguous. Between the trimmed V and J ends, which lost 3 bases and 3 bases, there was a span of 8 bases. Germline CDR1 is SGHVS and CDR2 is FQNEAQ. The CDR3 contains 14 residues. As DNA, the CDR3 is TGTGCCAGCAGCTTCCGGGTCGACACCGGGGAGCTGTTTTTT. Its translation: CASSFRVDTGELFF.

The V gene is TRBV7-3, the J gene TRBJ1-3, with D possibly TRBD1 on 5 matching bases. The CDR3 has 16 amino acids. CDR1 is SGHTA and CDR2 is FQGTGA in the germline V gene. The germline V and J ends were trimmed by 0 bases and 0 bases, with 9 bases remaining between them. The CDR3 is CASSLTGGVSGNTIYF. The CDR3 DNA follows: TGTGCCAGCAGCTTAACGGGAGGGGTCTCTGGAAACACCATATATTTT.

The gene calls are TRBV3-1 (or the pseudogene TRBV3-2) and TRBJ1-5; tentative D call: TRBD1 (6 bases). CDR1 is LGHDT, CDR2 YNNKEL, per germline (reference sequence). CDR3 size: 15 residues. V was clipped by 1 base and J by 7 bases, with 14 bases between them. The CDR3 region is CASSQGNRVGQPQHF. CDR3 coding DNA: TGTGCCAGCAGCCAAGGGAACAGGGTCGGGCAGCCCCAGCATTTT.

Regarding this clone: One end of the junction does not line up with germline, which may come from a read error. The chain combines TRBV28 with TRBJ1-2; TRBD1 agrees at 7 bases. Germline CDR1 reads MDHEN; CDR2 reads SYDVKM. The CDR3 extends over 13 amino acids. In DNA form, the CDR3 reads TGTGCCAGCAGTTTGACGGGCGGGACAGACCCACTCTTC. Residues: CASSLTGGTDPLF.

This clone was found once. V and J are TRBV6-2 or TRBV6-3 and TRBJ2-7; 7 nucleotides agree with TRBD1. Germline assignment: CDR1 MNHEY and CDR2 SVGEGT. The CDR3 spans 14 residues. J was trimmed by 5 bases and V by 6 bases; bases with no gene match: 10. This chain's CDR3 is CASSNPRQGDEQYF. CDR3 nucleotide sequence: TGTGCCAGCAGCAACCCTAGACAGGGAGACGAGCAGTACTTC.

This sequence joins TRBV5-1 and TRBJ2-7, with 9 bases identical to TRBD1. Germline-derived CDR1 and CDR2 are SGHRS and YFSETQ. CDR3 length equals 15 residues. The J segment lost 0 bases and the V segment lost 0 bases, leaving 1 base of the junction unmatched. In DNA, the CDR3 is TGCGCCAGCAGCTTGGGGGGACAGGGCTCCTACGAGCAGTACTTC. It encodes CASSLGGQGSYEQYF.

This rearrangement joins TRBV6-2 or TRBV6-3 to TRBJ2-3; unclear D gene. The CDR3 consists of 16 residues. Germline V CDR1 and CDR2: MNHEY, SVGEGT. The germline V and J ends were trimmed by 2 bases and 0 bases, with 12 bases remaining between them. The chain's CDR3 is CASSYPTATSTDTQYF. The CDR3 DNA follows: TGTGCCAGCAGTTACCCAACGGCGACTAGCACAGATACGCAGTATTTT.

The V and J genes are TRBV2 and TRBJ1-3, with unresolved D. The V and J ends lost 3 bases and 0 bases respectively, with 9 bases between them. Germline CDR1 reads SNHLY; CDR2 reads FYNNEI. This CDR3 spans 15 amino acids. CDR3 DNA sequence: TGTGCCAGCAGTGACCAGTTTACCTCTGGAAACACCATATATTTT. It specifies CASSDQFTSGNTIYF.

The table lists this clone with a count of one. The chain links TRBV5-1 to TRBJ2-2, with D tentatively TRBD1 (6 bases). Germline loops: CDR1 SGHRS, CDR2 YFSETQ. The CDR3 extends over 15 amino acids. With 5 bases removed from V and 4 bases from J, the gap between germline ends came to 15 bases. CDR3 region: CASRINGQTTGELFF. CDR3 in DNA: TGCGCCAGCAGAATAAACGGACAGACCACCGGGGAGCTGTTTTTT. Combining the CDR3 with reference TRBV5-1 and TRBJ2-2 gives the whole variable domain KAGVTQTPRYLIKTRGQQVTLSCSPISGHRSVSWYQQTPGQGLQFLFEYFSETQRNKGNFPGRFSGRQFSNSRSEMNVSTLELGDSALYLCASRINGQTTGELFFGEGSRLTVL.

V usage is TRBV7-2 and J usage is TRBJ2-5; D might be TRBD2 (6 bases). The ends were cut back, 5 bases at V and 5 bases at J, with 15 bases in the middle. The CDR3 runs to 14 residues. The germline V gene encodes CDR1 SGHTA and CDR2 FQGNSA. CDR3 in amino acids: CASSQPRGFETQYF. As DNA, the CDR3 is TGTGCCAGCAGCCAACCTCGGGGGTTCGAGACCCAGTACTTC. The whole variable domain, remainder taken from reference TRBV7-2 and TRBJ2-5, is GAGVSQSPSNKVTEKGKDVELRCDPISGHTALYWYRQSLGQGLEFLIYFQGNSAPDKSGLPSDRFSAERTGGSVSTLTIQRTQQEDSAVYLCASSQPRGFETQYFGPGTRLLVL.

The V call is TRBV29-1, the J call TRBJ2-2; D perhaps matches TRBD2 (6 bases). This CDR3 comprises 11 residues. Between the trimmed V and J ends, which lost 4 bases and 6 bases, there was a span of 6 bases. Germline CDR1 SQVTM, CDR2 ANQGSEA. DNA for the CDR3: TGCAGCGTTGGGAGGGCCGGGGAGCTGTTTTTT. Amino acids: CSVGRAGELFF.

The chain has TRBV21-1 and TRBJ1-1; TRBD1 reflects the table's D call only, with no check against the DNA. TRBV21-1 is termed a pseudogene. The CDR3 runs 17 residues. This CDR3 is CASSKLSYQAARTEAFF. The CDR3 DNA reads as TGTGCCAGCAGCAAATTAAGTTATCAGGCTGCAAGAACTGAAGCTTTCTTT.

The rearrangement links TRBV10-3 to TRBJ1-1; 11 positions match TRBD1. Germline CDR1 and CDR2: ENHRY and SYGVKD. Trimming removed 6 bases from V and 3 bases from J; junction bases left unmatched: 12. The length of the CDR3 is 17 residues. This chain's CDR3 is CAIRVLRDRGRDTEAFF. The CDR3 DNA sequence: TGTGCCATCAGAGTTCTCCGGGACAGGGGGAGGGACACTGAAGCTTTCTTT.

V and J are TRBV28 and TRBJ2-3; D perhaps matches TRBD2 (6 bases). CDR1 is MDHEN, CDR2 SYDVKM, per germline. The CDR3 covers 15 residues. V lost 5 bases and J lost 7, with 19 bases in between. The CDR3 reads CASSPPGARWNTQYF. CDR3 DNA sequence: TGTGCCAGCAGTCCACCGGGAGCGCGGTGGAATACGCAGTATTTT.

The chain is built from TRBV29-1 and TRBJ2-1, with D tentatively TRBD1 (7 bases). Trimming took off 6 bases at V and 1 base at J, with 16 bases between the two ends. Germline CDR1 reads SQVTM; CDR2 reads ANQGSEA. The CDR3 is made up of 15 amino acids. CDR3 nucleotides: TGCAGCGTCCCCCCGTCAGGGGGGTCCTACAATGAGCAGTTCTTC. This translates into CSVPPSGGSYNEQFF.

The chain combines TRBV12-3 or TRBV12-4 with TRBJ1-1; 9 bases align to TRBD1. J lost 12 bases, V lost 5 bases, and 7 bases had no gene match. The CDR3 consists of 12 residues. CDR3 nucleotide sequence: TGTGCCAGCAGTCTTGGACAGGGGTTGTCTTTCTTT. Translating it yields CASSLGQGLSFF.

This clone has a single count. In nucleotides, the CDR3 is TGTGCCAGCAACTCTTTCAAACAGGGATACGAGCAGTACTTC. Amino acids: CASNSFKQGYEQYF. This chain connects TRBV7-9 to TRBJ2-7; D might be TRBD1 (6 bases). Germline CDR1 reads SEHNR; CDR2 reads FQNEAQ (reference sequence). V lost 7 bases to trimming and J lost 4 bases, with 17 bases between them. The CDR3 has 14 amino acids.

Only one count was recorded for this clone. The chain recombines TRBV7-9 with TRBJ2-7; 7 nucleotides agree with TRBD1. Germline lookup yields CDR1 SEHNR and CDR2 FQNEAQ (reference sequence). This CDR3 is built from 15 residues. V gave up 5 bases and J gave up 1 base; unmatched junction bases: 8. CDR3 loop: CASSQGTAKSYEQYF. For the CDR3, the DNA is TGTGCCAGCAGCCAGGGGACAGCCAAATCCTACGAGCAGTACTTC.

V and J are TRBV3-1 (or the pseudogene TRBV3-2) and TRBJ1-1, with 9 bases that match TRBD1. Trimming at V came to 3 bases and at J to 5 bases, leaving 19 bases not matched to a gene. From germline, CDR1 is LGHDT and CDR2 YNNKEL (reference sequence). The CDR3 spans 19 residues. DNA for the CDR3: TGTGCCAGCAGCCACCCCCTGACAGGGGGAAGTAATCGCGGTACTGAAGCTTTCTTT. Its translation: CASSHPLTGGSNRGTEAFF.

This rearrangement joins TRBV9 to TRBJ2-7; 12 bases are a match to TRBD2. The J segment lost 7 bases and the V segment lost 4 bases, leaving 9 bases of the junction unmatched. Germline lookup yields CDR1 SGDLS and CDR2 YYNGEE. CDR3 length: 15 amino acids. This chain's CDR3 is CASSPRLAGAEEQYF. CDR3 nucleotides: TGTGCCAGCAGCCCCCGACTAGCGGGAGCCGAAGAGCAGTACTTC.

This rearrangement joins TRBV4-3 to TRBJ2-2; 9 bases match TRBD2. There are 20 residues in the CDR3. Germline CDR1 LGHNA, CDR2 YSLEER. V was clipped by 0 bases and J by 6 bases; unmatched bases: 17. CDR3 loop: CASSQDYSGSSRWTPGELFF. CDR3 sequence (DNA): TGCGCCAGCAGCCAAGACTATAGCGGGAGTAGTAGATGGACTCCCGGGGAGCTGTTTTTT.

This chain uses TRBV7-9 with TRBJ2-7; 9 nucleotides match TRBD2. Germline lookup yields CDR1 SEHNR and CDR2 FQNEAQ (reference sequence). The length of the CDR3 is 19 residues. V was pared by 5 bases and J by 0 bases, with 17 bases of the junction left unmatched. CDR3 residues: CASSPTGLAYTQTSYEQYF. CDR3 DNA sequence: TGTGCCAGCAGCCCTACCGGACTAGCGTACACCCAAACCTCCTACGAGCAGTACTTC.

This clone has only one observation. The rearrangement joins TRBV24-1 to TRBJ2-3; 8 positions match TRBD1. Germline V lookup: CDR1 KGHDR, CDR2 SFDVKD. V gave up 1 base and J gave up 7 bases; unmatched junction bases: 6. This CDR3 region has 15 residues. The CDR3 nucleotides are TGTGCCACCAGTGATTTTGGAGACAGGGGCCATACGCAGTATTTT. Its translation: CATSDFGDRGHTQYF.